Following are 22 T cell receptor beta chains from one sample sequenced in a study of tumour-infiltrating T cells in Burkitt lymphoma. The repertoire was sequenced with immunoSEQ multiplex PCR; TCRdb's copy has only in-frame clones and lacks some. The data hold over a thousand clones, with 9.5% to 15% observed a single time. Sequencing was performed on tumor tissue. The receptors originated from a human donor with Burkitt lymphoma.

This chain connects TRBV7-8 to TRBJ2-7; no definite D call. The CDR3 extends over 15 amino acids. V shed 5 bases and J shed 0 bases, with 14 bases lying between them. Germline values: CDR1 SGHVS, CDR2 FQNEAQ. CDR3 residues: CASSALSTASYEQYF. CDR3 in DNA: TGTGCCAGCAGCGCTTTATCGACGGCCTCCTACGAGCAGTACTTC. The variable domain in full, with the rest retrieved from reference TRBV7-8 and TRBJ2-7, is GAGVSQSPRYKVAKRGQDVALRCDPISGHVSLFWYQQALGQGPEFLTYFQNEAQLDKSGLPSDRFFAERPEGSVSTLKIQRTQQEDSAVYLCASSALSTASYEQYFGPGTRLTVT.

The genes are TRBV9 and TRBJ2-5; a possible D gene is TRBD2 (6 bases). Trimming removed 4 bases at V and 5 bases at J, with 12 bases between. The CDR3 length is 13 residues. The V gene's germline CDR1 is SGDLS and CDR2 YYNGEE. Here the CDR3 DNA reads TGTGCCAGCAGCACTACTAGCAGGGAGACCCAGTACTTC. Translated: CASSTTSRETQYF.

The rearrangement uses TRBV18 and TRBJ2-1; TRBD1 matches 7 bases. Germline CDR1 KGHSH, CDR2 LQKENI. The ends lost 2 bases at V and 10 bases at J; junction bases unmatched: 17. The length of the CDR3 is 17 residues. DNA of the CDR3: TGTGCCAGCTCACCAAACCCCCGGGACAGACCTTTACCGGAGCAGTTCTTC. Amino acid sequence: CASSPNPRDRPLPEQFF.

This clone was counted only a few times. CDR3 protein: CASSVSRGRTNTGELFF. The DNA of the CDR3 is TGTGCCAGCAGCGTATCTCGGGGACGGACGAACACCGGGGAGCTGTTTTTT. The chain links TRBV9 to TRBJ2-2; D possibly matches TRBD1 or TRBD2 (5 bases each). This CDR3 has 17 residues. Trimming stripped 1 base from V and 0 bases from J, with 13 bases between. Germline V lookup: CDR1 SGDLS, CDR2 YYNGEE.

This clone was counted only a few times. V and J are TRBV9 and TRBJ2-5; no clear D. The CDR3 is 12 residues long. Per the germline V gene, CDR1 is SGDLS and CDR2 is YYNGEE. V lost 1 base, J lost 5 bases, and 6 bases lay in between. CDR3 in amino acids: CASSVNAETQYF. In nucleotides, the CDR3 is TGTGCCAGCAGCGTAAATGCGGAGACCCAGTACTTC.

This clone was recorded a few times. V is TRBV7-9 and J is TRBJ2-7; weak D call: TRBD2 (5 bases). The CDR3 totals 17 residues. The V gene's germline CDR1 is SEHNR and CDR2 FQNEAQ (reference sequence). The V and J ends lost 2 bases and 2 bases respectively, with 19 bases between them. The CDR3 coding sequence is TGTGCCAGCAGCTTAAGGGCTCCAACTCGGGGTACCTACGAGCAGTACGTC. It translates to CASSLRAPTRGTYEQYV.

This rearrangement joins TRBV5-1 to TRBJ1-1; 7 positions match TRBD1. Germline V lookup: CDR1 SGHRS, CDR2 YFSETQ. The CDR3 runs 15 residues. The trim removed 1 base at V and 4 bases at J, leaving 7 bases unmatched. CDR3: CASSLKGAGGTEAFF. Written as DNA, the CDR3 is TGCGCCAGCAGCTTGAAAGGGGCAGGGGGCACTGAAGCTTTCTTT.

This clone has a handful of counts. The chain uses TRBV7-9 and TRBJ2-1; no reliable D call. This CDR3 comprises 14 residues. V gave up 5 bases and J gave up 6 bases, with 14 bases separating them. The germline V gene encodes CDR1 SEHNR and CDR2 FQNEAQ (reference sequence). The CDR3 DNA reads TGTGCCAGCAGCCCCAGGAGCCCCCCCAATGAGCAGTTCTTC. Its protein is CASSPRSPPNEQFF.

This clone was recorded a few times. The CDR3 sequence is CAMGQGGNQPQHF. The CDR3 DNA reads as TGTGCCATGGGACAGGGAGGCAATCAGCCCCAGCATTTT. The chain links TRBV7-9 to TRBJ1-5; 9 bases match TRBD1. The CDR3 sequence is 13 residues long. The V gene's germline CDR1 is SEHNR and CDR2 FQNEAQ (reference sequence). Trimming cost V 10 bases and J 2 bases; bases outside gene matches: 3.

For this clone: At the DNA level, this CDR3 is encoded by other sequences in the same sample as well. V gene TRBV25-1 combines with J gene TRBJ1-3; D remains unclear. Trimming removed 3 bases at V and 2 bases at J, with 11 bases between. The CDR3 has 15 amino acids. The V gene's germline CDR1 is MGHDK and CDR2 SYGVNS. This chain's CDR3 is CASSDRGHTGNTIYF. CDR3 nucleotides: TGTGCCAGCAGTGACCGAGGGCATACTGGAAACACCATATATTTT. The whole variable domain, filled in from reference TRBV25-1 and TRBJ1-3, reads EADIYQTPRYLVIGTGKKITLECSQTMGHDKMYWYQQDPGMELHLIHYSYGVNSTEKGDLSSESTVSRIRTEHFPLTLESARPSHTSQYLCASSDRGHTGNTIYFGEGSWLTVV.

This clone was observed a handful of times. CDR3 in DNA: TGTGCCAGCAGCTCATCCGGGGGTGCTAGGGAGACCCAGTACTTC. Residues: CASSSSGGARETQYF. The chain employs TRBV7-3 and TRBJ2-5; TRBD2 might be the D (6 bases). CDR1 SGHTA and CDR2 FQGTGA come from the germline V gene. V was cut by 4 bases and J by 5 bases, with 17 bases left in between. CDR3 length equals 15 residues.

This sequence joins TRBV5-1 and TRBJ1-4; D is unresolved. CDR3 length equals 13 residues. CDR1 SGHRS and CDR2 YFSETQ come from the germline V gene. The V gene lost 4 bases and the J gene lost 5 bases, with 9 bases spanning the gap. CDR3 sequence: CASSKQMNEKLFF. The CDR3 bases are TGCGCCAGCAGCAAACAGATGAATGAAAAACTGTTTTTT. The entire variable domain, with the rest obtained from reference TRBV5-1 and TRBJ1-4, is as follows: KAGVTQTPRYLIKTRGQQVTLSCSPISGHRSVSWYQQTPGQGLQFLFEYFSETQRNKGNFPGRFSGRQFSNSRSEMNVSTLELGDSALYLCASSKQMNEKLFFGSGTQLSVL.

The chain employs TRBV7-8 and TRBJ1-4, with D unresolved. V lost 3 bases, J lost 8 bases, and 10 bases lay in between. CDR1 and CDR2 (germline): SGHVS, FQNEAQ. The CDR3 is 13 amino acids. CDR3 nucleotide sequence: TGTGCCAGCAGCTTGTACAGCGCCGAAAAACTGTTTTTT. Protein product: CASSLYSAEKLFF.

This clone was counted between two and nine times. The rearrangement uses TRBV7-9 and TRBJ2-1, with TRBD1 identical over 10 bases. Germline CDR1 and CDR2: SEHNR and FQNEAQ (reference sequence). V shed 4 bases and J 5 bases; nucleotides not matched to a gene: 2. CDR3 length: 14 amino acids. CDR3 sequence: CASSWGQGNNEQFF. The DNA for the CDR3 is TGTGCCAGCAGCTGGGGACAGGGGAACAATGAGCAGTTCTTC.

This clone was counted only a few times. V is TRBV1 and J is TRBJ2-2; the table's TRBD2 call for D was not verified on the DNA. TRBV1 has pseudogene status. The CDR3 spans 19 residues. DNA of the CDR3: TGCACCAGCAGCCAAGAAGGATCTAGCGGGGCGTTAGATACCGGGGAGCTGTTTTTT. Translated: CTSSQEGSSGALDTGELFF.

The CDR3 sequence: CASSRRVTGNTIYF. Here the CDR3 DNA reads TGTGCCAGCAGCCGGAGGGTAACTGGAAACACCATATATTTT. The chain links TRBV9 to TRBJ1-3; no reliable D call. The V gene's germline CDR1 is SGDLS and CDR2 YYNGEE. The CDR3 has 14 amino acids. Trimming removed 4 bases from V and 2 bases from J, with 10 bases in between.

This clone appeared a few times. The chain combines TRBV11-3 with TRBJ1-5, with D perhaps matching TRBD1 (5 bases). The CDR3 contains 13 residues. V shed 3 bases and J shed 5 bases, with 8 bases lying between them. Germline V lookup: CDR1 SGHNT, CDR2 YENEEA. CDR3 in amino acids: CASSLQGDQPQHF. The DNA of the CDR3 is TGTGCCAGCAGCTTGCAGGGTGATCAGCCCCAGCATTTT.

This clone was detected only a few times. The chain recombines TRBV5-5 with TRBJ1-2; D is uncertain. V shed 7 bases and J shed 4 bases, with 17 bases lying between them. Germline CDR1 SGHKS, CDR2 YYEKEE (reference sequence). The CDR3 runs 14 residues. In DNA form, the CDR3 reads TGTGCCAGCTCTCCGGTGGCAAAGGGCTATGGCTACACCTTC. Its protein product is CASSPVAKGYGYTF.

This clone turned up a few times. This chain connects TRBV7-9 to TRBJ2-5; no clear D. CDR3 length equals 14 residues. Trimming cost V 2 bases and J 1 base, with 8 bases left between them. Germline CDR1 SEHNR, CDR2 FQNEAQ (reference sequence). The DNA for the CDR3 is TGTGCCAGCAGCTTAACCTGGGTCCAAGAGACCCAGTACTTC. It yields the protein CASSLTWVQETQYF.

In its sample, this clone was seen a few times. Other DNA sequences in this sample translate to the same CDR3. The chain joins TRBV9 to TRBJ2-1, with 9 bases aligning to TRBD2. The junction had 5 bases not matched to a gene; V was cut back by 3 bases and J by 4 bases. The CDR3 is made up of 15 amino acids. Looked up from germline, CDR1 is SGDLS and CDR2 is YYNGEE. The CDR3 region is CASSAPAGGYNEQFF. CDR3 nucleotides: TGTGCCAGCAGCGCCCCAGCGGGAGGATACAATGAGCAGTTCTTC.

This clone was recorded a few times. V and J are TRBV11-2 and TRBJ2-1, with D perhaps TRBD1 or TRBD2 (5 bases each). Germline lookup yields CDR1 SGHAT and CDR2 FQNNGV. With 1 base removed from V and 8 bases from J, the gap between germline ends came to 12 bases. The CDR3 consists of 14 residues. The CDR3 spells CASSLGRGGDEQFF. The CDR3, as DNA: TGTGCCAGCAGCTTAGGCCGTGGGGGTGATGAGCAGTTCTTC. The whole variable domain, remainder taken from reference TRBV11-2 and TRBJ2-1, is EAGVAQSPRYKIIEKRQSVAFWCNPISGHATLYWYQQILGQGPKLLIQFQNNGVVDDSQLPKDRFSAERLKGVDSTLKIQPAKLEDSAVYLCASSLGRGGDEQFFGPGTRLTVL.

V gene TRBV6-1 combines with J gene TRBJ2-2; D unresolved. The CDR3 consists of 13 residues. Germline V CDR1 and CDR2: MNHNS, SASEGT. Trimming cost V 2 bases and J 6 bases, with 7 bases left between them. In nucleotides, the CDR3 is TGTGCCAGCAGTGAATTGGTTGCCGGGGAGCTGTTTTTT. Protein product: CASSELVAGELFF.